This entry features one T cell receptor beta chain sequence. Its antigen is still unknown. No qualities accompany the bases; no much larger clone lies one base away. Every donor was a healthy Caucasian. The study also sequenced three unrelated non-twin adults: a male aged 18 to 30, a male aged 50 to 59 and a female aged 50 to 59. Miltenyi CD45RO+ enrichment and human naive T-cell isolation kits were used to isolate memory (CD45RO+) and naive T cells from PBMC. The trim is 1 base for V and 4 bases for J, with a gap of 20 bases between the germline ends. CDR1 and CDR2, per the germline V gene (reference sequence), are SEHNR and FQNEAQ. There are 17 amino acids in the CDR3, from cysteine to phenylalanine inclusive. Of all the DNA, just the CDR3 is kept, 51 bases in frame from base 1. These data come from a study of identical twins listed by TCRdb under 2016. Looking at the study overall: To test whether fetal clonotypes persist, the study used deep sequencing on TCR alpha and beta repertoires from monozygotic twins, unrelated adults of various ages, and cord blood. Replicate twin experiments were performed at different times using different library preparation protocols to rule out contamination.

Results and caveats for the whole study, not just this receptor: Abundant cord blood beta clonotypes had fewer insertions, young adult naive repertoires showed a similar but weaker trend, and memory repertoires showed no such trend. A weaker excess of twin sharing was found in beta out-of-frame sequences because the signal-to-noise ratio was lowered by fewer shared sequences. Compared with coincidental sharing between unrelated individuals, out-of-frame TCR alpha sequences shared between twins had an excess of sequences with low generation probability. Conclusions relied on cross-sectional statistical analysis, since the same donors could not be followed over many years. Zero-insertion analyses could be partly confounded by invariant T cells such as MAIT and iNKT, though diverse VJ usage argued against such confounding for most clonotypes. Recombination models systematically underestimated out-of-frame TCR alpha sharing in monozygotic twins but agreed with sharing between unrelated individuals.

Library construction relied on 5' RACE. TCRdb records Illumina HiSeq 2000 as the sequencer. Template switching added a universal primer binding site, and the final cDNA carried a unique molecular identifier that allowed TCR cDNA molecules to be counted accurately. Specific primers in the conserved constant-segment region were used to synthesize first-strand cDNA for the TCR alpha and beta chains. To control for contamination, every cDNA library was double barcoded, receiving both a SMART-Mk sample barcode and Illumina barcodes. Two successive PCR steps introduced TruSeq adapter sequences along with Illumina sample barcodes. The Illumina HiSeq platform was used with custom primers to sequence TCR alpha and beta cDNA libraries. Under the source paper's analysis protocol: Raw reads were processed with MiGEC to extract unique molecular identifiers, and MiXCR was used to determine CDR3 positions. Recombination models were inferred per individual with the repgenHMM and IGoR tools using an EM algorithm. Shared clonotype analysis was performed with the tcR package in R, normalizing sharing by the product of cloneset sizes. To study raw recombination without the effects of thymic and clonal selection, out-of-frame nonproductive sequences were analyzed. The raw public data were reprocessed by TCRdb itself: fastp quality trimming at Q25, MiXCR clonotype calling, in-frame beta chains only. Each CDR3 protein appears once, grouped with its most common genes and DNA. The V and J calls follow TCRdb's processing rather than the paper's. This sample lists around 670,000 distinct CDR3 sequences; approximately 6.1% were detected once. Jointly, the top ten make up roughly 2% of the sample.

Sample: naive T cells sorted from blood. The label giving this sample's cell subset or site can be read as: cells isolated with a human naive T-cell isolation kit. The sequence was obtained from a man aged 18 to 29 in good health. This chain is built from TRBV7-9 and TRBJ2-7; the D region possibly corresponds to TRBD1 (6 bases align). Here is the DNA: TGTGCCAGCAGCTTAGTTTGGGGGACCGGGACATTTTACGAGCAGTACTTC. It encodes CASSLVWGTGTFYEQYF.